The clone carrying this T cell receptor (beta chain) was seen at least ten times. Methods used by the authors: By means of reference gene primer amplification, nucleated cell counts were estimated. Libraries were prepared by immunoSEQ multiplex PCR; TCRdb keeps only in-frame clonotypes and omits some of them. V, J and clone size were drawn from that table, and D and trimming were deduced from the DNA. The table shows roughly 250,000 clones, with 80% to 90% occurring only once. These data come from a study of blood T cell repertoires in COVID-19. Turning to the study itself: Sources were T cells, B-cell-depleted T cells, or PBMCs; the material itself was cDNA or gDNA.

Germline loops: CDR1 KGHSH, CDR2 LQKENI. The length of the CDR3 is 14 residues. V lost 10 bases, J lost 4 bases, and 10 bases stayed unmatched. This chain connects TRBV18 to TRBJ1-2; TRBD1 aligns across 9 bases. The sequenced sample was peripheral blood. The receptor's source is a woman aged 25 to 45 with COVID-19, enrolled during active disease. This chain's CDR3 is CATTTGGTSYGYTF. In nucleotides, the CDR3 is TGTGCCACCACAACAGGGGGCACGTCCTATGGCTACACCTTC. Combining the CDR3 with reference TRBV18 and TRBJ1-2 gives the whole variable domain NAGVMQNPRHLVRRRGQEARLRCSPMKGHSHVYWYRQLPEEGLKFMVYLQKENIIDESGMPKERFSAEFPKEGPSILRIQQVVRGDSAAYFCATTTGGTSYGYTFGSGTRLTVV.